Each of the 17 T cell receptor beta chains below was sequenced from the same sample in a study of T cell responses to AZD1222 COVID-19 vaccine. Repertoires were generated with immunoSEQ multiplex PCR, while TCRdb's copy carries only in-frame clones and drops some. The sample lists 100,000 to 150,000 clones, roughly nine tenths occurring once. This specimen consisted of peripheral blood, obtained on day 0 of AZD1222 vaccination. These receptors were obtained from an adult in good health.

CDR3 protein: CASMEWGTEAFF. The CDR3 nucleotides read TGTGCCAGCATGGAATGGGGGACTGAAGCTTTCTTT. The chain uses TRBV2 and TRBJ1-1, with D possibly being TRBD1 (5 bases). The CDR3 runs to 12 residues. Trimming left V 7 bases short and J 5 bases short, with 11 bases between. The V gene's germline CDR1 is SNHLY and CDR2 FYNNEI.

The J gene is TRBJ1-1, the V gene TRBV6-1; D remains ambiguous. The V and J ends lost 3 bases and 6 bases respectively, with 20 bases between them. CDR1 is MNHNS, CDR2 SASEGT, per germline. The CDR3 runs 16 residues. The CDR3 is CASSDMVGRPVSEAFF. In nucleotides, the CDR3 is TGTGCCAGCAGTGATATGGTAGGGAGGCCGGTTTCTGAAGCTTTCTTT.

In its sample, this clone was seen once. The chain recombines TRBV7-9 with TRBJ2-5, with 8 bases lining up with TRBD2. The CDR3 length is 14 residues. From germline, CDR1 is SEHNR and CDR2 FQNEAQ (reference sequence). Trimming cost V 5 bases and J 5 bases; bases outside gene matches: 7. The CDR3 here is CASSLRGGRETQYF. The CDR3 coding sequence is TGTGCCAGCAGCCTCCGGGGGGGCCGGGAGACCCAGTACTTC.

This chain links TRBV6-5 with TRBJ1-2; a possible D gene is TRBD1 (6 bases). Germline V gives CDR1 MNHEY, CDR2 SVGAGI. The V and J ends lost 2 bases and 6 bases respectively, with 10 bases between them. The CDR3 is 13 amino acids. The CDR3 here is CASSYGQGNGYTF. The CDR3, as DNA: TGTGCCAGCAGTTACGGGCAGGGGAATGGCTACACCTTC.

This clone was counted once. DNA for the CDR3: TGTGCCAGTAGTACGACAGGGGCCAGGGGCTACACCTTC. This translates into CASSTTGARGYTF. V and J are TRBV19 and TRBJ1-2, with 8 bases fitting TRBD1. The junction had 6 bases not matched to a gene; V was cut back by 4 bases and J by 8 bases. Germline V CDR1 and CDR2: LNHDA, SQIVND (reference sequence). CDR3 size: 13 residues.

With respect to this clone: One end of the junction is discordant with germline, which a read error may explain. V gene TRBV7-8 combines with J gene TRBJ1-2; D is unresolved. Looked up from germline, CDR1 is SGHVS and CDR2 is FQNEAQ. The CDR3 is 10 amino acids. The CDR3 region is CASSPEETSF. Here the CDR3 DNA reads TGTGCCAGCAGCCCCGAGGAGACCTCCTTC.

V usage is TRBV27 and J usage is TRBJ1-2; 11 positions agree with TRBD1. Germline CDR1 reads MNHEY; CDR2 reads SMNVEV (reference sequence). V trimming: 0 bases; J trimming: 8 bases; junction bases outside the gene matches: 8. The CDR3 sequence is 16 residues long. In DNA, the CDR3 is TGTGCCAGCAGTTTATCGCGGACAGGGGGCGCGAGCGGCTACACCTTC. Amino acids: CASSLSRTGGASGYTF.

The gene calls are TRBV2 and TRBJ1-5, with 7 bases identical to TRBD1. The CDR3 contains 15 residues. V shed 8 bases, J shed 3 bases, and the junction held 10 bases outside the gene matches. Germline V CDR1 and CDR2: SNHLY, FYNNEI. The CDR3 coding sequence is TGTGCCAGCCGACAGGGAAAGCCGATCAATCAGCCCCAGCATTTT. Translation gives CASRQGKPINQPQHF.

This clone was observed once. The rearrangement joins TRBV6-5 to TRBJ1-1; no definite D call. Deletions cut 5 bases from V and 2 bases from J, with 6 bases between. This CDR3 is 12 amino acids long. The germline CDR1 and CDR2 sequences are MNHEY and SVGAGI. CDR3 residues: CASSPSNTEAFF. The CDR3 DNA reads as TGTGCCAGCAGTCCATCCAACACTGAAGCTTTCTTT.

The genes are TRBV6-1 and TRBJ2-7; no definite D call. V was clipped by 0 bases and J by 2 bases, with 8 bases between them. The germline V gene encodes CDR1 MNHNS and CDR2 SASEGT. The CDR3 has 14 amino acids. Here the CDR3 reads CASSEAVQAYEQYF. The CDR3, as DNA: TGTGCCAGCAGTGAAGCGGTCCAGGCCTACGAGCAGTACTTC.

J is TRBJ1-2 and V is TRBV12-3 or TRBV12-4; 7 bases are shared with TRBD1. Germline trimming cut 6 bases from V and 4 bases from J; bases unmatched to any gene: 5. This CDR3 comprises 13 residues. CDR3 in amino acids: CASSSQGPYGYTF. The CDR3 bases are TGTGCCAGCAGCTCACAGGGGCCCTATGGCTACACCTTC.

J is TRBJ2-5 and V is TRBV9; weak D call: TRBD1 (5 bases). V was shortened by 4 bases and J by 2 bases, with 9 bases between the two germline ends. The CDR3 contains 13 residues. In germline, CDR1 is SGDLS, CDR2 YYNGEE. The CDR3 DNA sequence: TGTGCCAGCAGCTTGACAGAGCAAGAGACCCAGTACTTC. Translation gives CASSLTEQETQYF.

The chain joins TRBV7-2 to TRBJ2-3; D uncertain. The germline gives CDR1 SGHTA, CDR2 FQGNSA. The CDR3 contains 15 residues. V was trimmed by 5 bases and J by 1 base, leaving 13 bases between them. This CDR3 is CASSQRAWGTDTQYF. In DNA form, the CDR3 reads TGTGCCAGCAGCCAAAGGGCGTGGGGCACAGATACGCAGTATTTT.

The J gene is TRBJ2-7, the V gene TRBV28; either TRBD1 or TRBD2 may supply D (5 bases each). Looked up from germline, CDR1 is MDHEN and CDR2 is SYDVKM. The CDR3 loop spans 16 amino acids. V was clipped by 5 bases and J by 0 bases, with 17 bases between them. The CDR3 region has the DNA TGTGCCAGCAGTCCCTCGGGACGACCAAACTCCTACGAGCAGTACTTC. Amino acids: CASSPSGRPNSYEQYF.

The rearrangement links TRBV2 to TRBJ1-2; possible D gene TRBD1, 5 bases. The CDR3 contains 12 residues. Germline loops: CDR1 SNHLY, CDR2 FYNNEI. The V gene lost 8 bases and the J gene lost 6 bases, with 13 bases spanning the gap. CDR3 nucleotides: TGTGCCAGCCATCCCGTAGGGGATGGCTACACCTTC. Its protein is CASHPVGDGYTF.

V gene TRBV4-1 combines with J gene TRBJ2-2; possibly TRBD2 for D (6 bases). Germline loops: CDR1 MGHRA, CDR2 YSYEKL. V was trimmed by 1 base and J by 7 bases, leaving 10 bases between them. The CDR3 is made up of 14 amino acids. CDR3 DNA: TGCGCCAGCAGCCAAGTAGCGGTGGTCGGGGAGCTGTTTTTT. It codes for CASSQVAVVGELFF.

The table lists this clone with a few counts. V is TRBV30 and J is TRBJ1-6, with D unclear. The length of the CDR3 is 11 residues. Germline V gene lookup returns CDR1 GTSNPN and CDR2 SVGIG (reference sequence). The ends were cut back, 5 bases at V and 13 bases at J, with 12 bases in the middle. The CDR3 loop reads CAWALLGPLHF. The CDR3 region has the DNA TGTGCCTGGGCGTTATTAGGGCCCCTCCACTTT. Full variable domain (rest looked up from reference TRBV30 and TRBJ1-6): SQTIHQWPATLVQPVGSPLSLECTVEGTSNPNLYWYRQAAGRGLQLLFYSVGIGQISSEVPQNLSASRPQDRQFILSSKKLLLSDSGFYLCAWALLGPLHFGNGTRLTVT.